This TCR beta chain stems from a study of T cells in Graves' hyperthyroidism and ophthalmopathy. As for this clonotype: A much larger clone is a single base away; this may be a read error.

Germline lookup yields CDR1 SNHLY and CDR2 FYNNEI. This CDR3 has 13 residues. The ends were cut back, 7 bases at V and 0 bases at J, with 9 bases in the middle. TCR beta CDR3 regions were amplified from RNA transcripts. A first-round RT-PCR of the TCR CDR3 used the HTBI primer set. Each CDR3 protein is one row after TCRdb ran MiXCR on the multiplex PCR reads. The repertoire holds some 580,000 distinct CDR3 sequences, around 16% seen once, with less than 3.5% in the top ten. What was sequenced was blood. This TCR derives from a middle-aged woman with Graves' ophthalmopathy. The chain uses TRBV2 and TRBJ1-1; no reliable D call. CDR3 DNA sequence: TGTGCCAGCAATCGGGATCTGAACACTGAAGCTTTCTTT. Its translation: CASNRDLNTEAFF.